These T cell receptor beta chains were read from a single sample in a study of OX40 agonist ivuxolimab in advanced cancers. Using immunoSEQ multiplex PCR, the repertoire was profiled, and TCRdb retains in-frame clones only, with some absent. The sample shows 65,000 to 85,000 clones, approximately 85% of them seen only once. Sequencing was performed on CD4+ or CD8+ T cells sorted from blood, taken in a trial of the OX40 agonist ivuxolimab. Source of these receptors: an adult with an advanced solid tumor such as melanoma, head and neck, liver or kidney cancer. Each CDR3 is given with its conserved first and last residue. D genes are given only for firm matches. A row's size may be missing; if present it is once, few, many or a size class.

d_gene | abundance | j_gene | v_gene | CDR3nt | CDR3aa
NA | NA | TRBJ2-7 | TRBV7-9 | TGTGCCAGCAGCCCGGGGCTCATCAGCTCCTACGAGCAGTACTTC | CASSPGLISSYEQYF
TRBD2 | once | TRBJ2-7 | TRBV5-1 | TGCGCCAGCAGCCTTTCCGGAGGACTAGCGGATACCTACGAGCAGTACTTC | CASSLSGGLADTYEQYF
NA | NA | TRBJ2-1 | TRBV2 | TGTGCCAGCATGCGGAGCCCATCAGACAATGAGCAGTTCTTC | CASMRSPSDNEQFF
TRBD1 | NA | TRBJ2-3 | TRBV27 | TGTGCCAGCAGGCCGGGACAGGGGGCAGATACGCAGTATTTT | CASRPGQGADTQYF
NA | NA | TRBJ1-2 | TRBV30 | TGTGCCTGGATCGCGCAGGAATATGGCTACACCTTC | CAWIAQEYGYTF
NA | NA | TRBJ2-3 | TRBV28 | TGTGCCAGCACCTCGAGGGATACGCAGTATTTT | CASTSRDTQYF
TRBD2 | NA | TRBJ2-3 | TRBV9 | TGTGCCAGCAGCCCCCGGACTAGCGGGGTGGGAGGGGATACGCAGTATTTT | CASSPRTSGVGGDTQYF
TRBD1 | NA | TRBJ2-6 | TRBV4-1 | TGCGCCAGCAGCCAACGACAGGGGGCCCATTCTGGGGCCAACGTCCTGACTTTC | CASSQRQGAHSGANVLTF
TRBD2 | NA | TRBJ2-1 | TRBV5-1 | TGCGCCAGCAGCTTGGAACTAGCGGGGGTCAACAATGAGCAGTTCTTC | CASSLELAGVNNEQFF
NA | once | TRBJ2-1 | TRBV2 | TGTGCCACCTCTGCCGCTAGCGCAGGAAATGAGCAGTTCTTC | CATSAASAGNEQFF
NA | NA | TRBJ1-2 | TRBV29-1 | TGCAGCGTTGGTGGAGACAGTTCTTTCTATGGCTACACCTTC | CSVGGDSSFYGYTF
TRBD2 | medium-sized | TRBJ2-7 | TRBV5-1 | TGCGCCAGCAGCTTGGGGCGGCTAGCGGGTTCCTACGAGCAGTACTTC | CASSLGRLAGSYEQYF
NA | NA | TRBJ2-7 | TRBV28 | TGTGCCAGCAGCTTCATGACTCGTCCGACCTCCTACGAGCAGTACTTC | CASSFMTRPTSYEQYF
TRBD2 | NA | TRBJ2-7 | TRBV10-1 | TGCGCCAGTCCCTATAGCGGGAGGGCCTCCCACGAGCAGTACTTC | CASPYSGRASHEQYF
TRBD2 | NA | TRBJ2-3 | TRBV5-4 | TGTGCCAGCAGCCTTCCTTTAGCGGGGAACACAGATACGCAGTATTTT | CASSLPLAGNTDTQYF
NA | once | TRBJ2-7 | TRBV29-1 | TGCAGCGTTGCGGACGGCTCCTACGAGCAGTACTTC | CSVADGSYEQYF
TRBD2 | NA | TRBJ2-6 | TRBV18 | TGTGCCAGCTCCCCAGCAGCGGGGGACGGGGCCAACGTCCTGACTTTC | CASSPAAGDGANVLTF
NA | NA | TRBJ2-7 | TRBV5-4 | TGTGCCAGCAGCCCTGGAGGCCCCGCCTACGAGCAGTACTTC | CASSPGGPAYEQYF
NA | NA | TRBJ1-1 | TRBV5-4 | TGTGCCAGCAGCCCACCGACGGCGATGAACACTGAAGCTTTCTTT | CASSPPTAMNTEAFF
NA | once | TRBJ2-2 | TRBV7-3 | TGTGCCAGCAGATCCGACAGAAACACCGGGGAGCTGTTTTTT | CASRSDRNTGELFF
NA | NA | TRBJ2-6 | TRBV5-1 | TGCGCCAGCAGTCGCGGGGATTTTTCCACCGGGGCCAACGTCCTGACTTTC | CASSRGDFSTGANVLTF
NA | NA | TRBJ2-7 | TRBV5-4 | TGTGCCAGCAGCTTGAGGGCAGGGGAGCAGTACTTC | CASSLRAGEQYF
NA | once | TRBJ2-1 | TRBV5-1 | TGCGCCAGCAGCTTGGGGGGCTATGAGCAGTTCTTC | CASSLGGYEQFF
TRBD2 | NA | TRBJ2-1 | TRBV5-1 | TGCGCCAGCAGCTTGCCAGCGGGGGGTTCAAATGAGCAGTTCTTC | CASSLPAGGSNEQFF
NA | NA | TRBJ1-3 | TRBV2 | TGTGCCAGCGAAGAGGTTTACGGAAACACCATATATTTT | CASEEVYGNTIYF
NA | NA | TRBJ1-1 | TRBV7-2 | TGTGCCAGCAGCTTATCAGGACAGAACACTGAAGCTTTCTTT | CASSLSGQNTEAFF
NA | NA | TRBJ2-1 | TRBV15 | TGTGCCACCAGCAGGCCGGGGGAAATATCAGCCCCACTTGAGCAGTTCTTC | CATSRPGEISAPLEQFF
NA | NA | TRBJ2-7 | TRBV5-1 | TGCGCCAGCAGCTTGACTACCCTATCCTACGAGCAGTACTTC | CASSLTTLSYEQYF
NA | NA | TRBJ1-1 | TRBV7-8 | TGTGCCAGCAGCTTACACGACACTGAAGCTTTCTTT | CASSLHDTEAFF
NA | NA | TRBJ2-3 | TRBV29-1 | TGCAGCGTTGAAGGGGGCGATGGCACAGATACGCAGTATTTT | CSVEGGDGTDTQYF
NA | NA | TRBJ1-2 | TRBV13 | TGTGCCAGCAGTAGGGGTGTTAGGTATGGCTACACCTTC | CASSRGVRYGYTF
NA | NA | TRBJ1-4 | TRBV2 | TGTGCCAGCAGCATCACACATAATGAAAAACTGTTTTTT | CASSITHNEKLFF
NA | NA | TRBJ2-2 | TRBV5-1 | TGCGCCAGCAGCCCCGATAAGGCAGGGGTGGTCGGGGAGCTGTTTTTT | CASSPDKAGVVGELFF
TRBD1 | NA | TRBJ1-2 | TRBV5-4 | TGTGCCAGCAGCCTAGATGGGACAGGATCGTCTGGCTACACCTTC | CASSLDGTGSSGYTF
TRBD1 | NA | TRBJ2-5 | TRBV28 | TGTGCCAGCAGTCTCCCTGACAGGGAAGAGACCCAGTACTTC | CASSLPDREETQYF
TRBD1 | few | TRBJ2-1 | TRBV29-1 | TGCAGCGTTGAGACAGGGGGGCAGTTCTTC | CSVETGGQFF
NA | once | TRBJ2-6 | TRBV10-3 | TGTGCCATCACCGGCGGCGGGGCCATCTCTGGGGCCAACGTCCTGACTTTC | CAITGGGAISGANVLTF
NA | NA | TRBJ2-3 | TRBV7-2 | TGTGCCAGCAGCCTTGAAGGTGGAGGAAGAAGCCTTGATACGCAGTATTTT | CASSLEGGGRSLDTQYF
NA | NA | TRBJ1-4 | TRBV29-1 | TGCAGCGTTGTTGGGGAGGGTAATGAAAAACTGTTTTTT | CSVVGEGNEKLFF
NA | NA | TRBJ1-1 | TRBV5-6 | TGTGCCAGCAGCTCCGGTATTCTGAACACTGAAGCTTTCTTT | CASSSGILNTEAFF
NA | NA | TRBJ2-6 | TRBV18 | TGTGCCAGCTCACTATCAGGGTCTGGGGCCAACGTCCTGACTTTC | CASSLSGSGANVLTF
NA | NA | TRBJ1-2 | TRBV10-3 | TGTGCCATCAGTTCAACCCACAGGGTTTTTAACTATGGCTACACCTTC | CAISSTHRVFNYGYTF
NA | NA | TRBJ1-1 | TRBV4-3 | TGCGCCAGCAGTCTAGAGGGGGGACCCTCGCTCTTT | CASSLEGGPSLF